The source of this T cell receptor (beta chain) is a study of cytomegalovirus exposure and HLA in healthy donors. Study-wide points: Per a later analysis, 15,000 to 20,000 TCR beta sequences showed association with HLA alleles at 0.05 false discovery rate. It was reported that the classifier diagnosed cytomegalovirus status with high specificity and sensitivity in both the original and validation cohorts.

On this clone: Its antigen is unidentified.

Primers: 60 Vbeta forward and 13 Jbeta reverse. TCRdb's copy holds only in-frame clones and misses some; the assay was immunoSEQ multiplex PCR. Of some 65,000 clones listed, more than 60% are singletons. The material sequenced was PBMCs. The sequence came from a woman in her forties in good health and CMV-seropositive.

The CDR3 nucleotides are TGTGCCAGCAGCTCAGACAGGGTGGGTGAAGCTTTCTTT. It codes for CASSSDRVGEAFF. The V gene is TRBV7-9, the J gene TRBJ1-1; 7 nucleotides match TRBD1. Germline CDR1 is SEHNR and CDR2 is FQNEAQ (reference sequence). The junction had 6 bases not matched to a gene; V was cut back by 4 bases and J by 7 bases. This CDR3 is 13 amino acids long. The whole variable domain, filled in from reference TRBV7-9 and TRBJ1-1, reads DTGVSQNPRHKITKRGQNVTFRCDPISEHNRLYWYRQTLGQGPEFLTYFQNEAQLEKSRLLSDRFSAERPKGSFSTLEIQRTEQGDSAMYLCASSSDRVGEAFFGQGTRLTVV.